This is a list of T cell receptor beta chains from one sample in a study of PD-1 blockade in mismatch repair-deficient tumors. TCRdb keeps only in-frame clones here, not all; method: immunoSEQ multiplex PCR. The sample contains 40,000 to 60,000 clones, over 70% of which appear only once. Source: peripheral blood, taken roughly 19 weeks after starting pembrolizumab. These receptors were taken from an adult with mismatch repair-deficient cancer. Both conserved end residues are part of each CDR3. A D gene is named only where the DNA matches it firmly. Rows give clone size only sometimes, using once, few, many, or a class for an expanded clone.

CDR3 DNA: TGTGCCAGCAGTCGGGATGATGAGCAGTTCTTC
CDR3 protein: CASSRDDEQFF
clone size: NA
D gene: NA
J gene: TRBJ2-1
CDR3 length: 11
V gene: TRBV9

CDR3 DNA: TGTGCCAGCAGCTTAACCGGGACTACGAACACCGGGGAGCTGTTTTTT
CDR3 protein: CASSLTGTTNTGELFF
clone size: NA
D gene: TRBD2
J gene: TRBJ2-2
CDR3 length: 16
V gene: TRBV5-4

CDR3 DNA: TGTGCCAGTAGTATAGCACGCGGGAGGGAGCAGTTCTTC
CDR3 protein: CASSIARGREQFF
clone size: NA
D gene: TRBD2
J gene: TRBJ2-1
CDR3 length: 13
V gene: TRBV19

CDR3 DNA: TGTGCCAGCAGCTTTCACAGGGGAGAGACCCAGTACTTC
CDR3 protein: CASSFHRGETQYF
clone size: NA
D gene: TRBD1
J gene: TRBJ2-5
CDR3 length: 13
V gene: TRBV7-6

CDR3 DNA: TGCGCCAGCAGCCCATGGACTAGCGGGAGCTCCTACAATGAGCAGTTCTTC
CDR3 protein: CASSPWTSGSSYNEQFF
clone size: few
D gene: TRBD2
J gene: TRBJ2-1
CDR3 length: 17
V gene: TRBV5-1

CDR3 DNA: TGTGCCATCAGTTCACCCTACTCCCAGCGGCACACTGAAGCTTTCTTT
CDR3 protein: CAISSPYSQRHTEAFF
clone size: NA
D gene: NA
J gene: TRBJ1-1
CDR3 length: 16
V gene: TRBV10-3

CDR3 DNA: TGTGCCAGCAGCTTGGCCAGGGTTGAAAAACTGTTTTTT
CDR3 protein: CASSLARVEKLFF
clone size: NA
D gene: NA
J gene: TRBJ1-4
CDR3 length: 13
V gene: TRBV5-6

CDR3 DNA: TGTGCCAGCAGCTTGCGGAGGAACACTGAAGCTTTCTTT
CDR3 protein: CASSLRRNTEAFF
clone size: NA
D gene: NA
J gene: TRBJ1-1
CDR3 length: 13
V gene: TRBV5-6

CDR3 DNA: TGTGCCAGCAGCTCCAGGGAAAAACTGTTTTTT
CDR3 protein: CASSSREKLFF
clone size: NA
D gene: NA
J gene: TRBJ1-4
CDR3 length: 11
V gene: TRBV11-3

CDR3 DNA: TGTGCCAGCTCTCGGGGGGATAGCTACTATGGCTACACCTTC
CDR3 protein: CASSRGDSYYGYTF
clone size: NA
D gene: NA
J gene: TRBJ1-2
CDR3 length: 14
V gene: TRBV5-4

CDR3 DNA: TGTGCCAGCAGTGGGCGGACAGGGGCAGGGGATGAGCAGTTCTTC
CDR3 protein: CASSGRTGAGDEQFF
clone size: NA
D gene: TRBD1
J gene: TRBJ2-1
CDR3 length: 15
V gene: TRBV6-1

CDR3 DNA: TGTGCCAGTAGTATACAGAGTACTGGCTACACCTTC
CDR3 protein: CASSIQSTGYTF
clone size: NA
D gene: NA
J gene: TRBJ1-2
CDR3 length: 12
V gene: TRBV19

CDR3 DNA: TGTGCCAGCAGCTTAGATAGGATCGGGCGGAATTACGAGCAGTACTTC
CDR3 protein: CASSLDRIGRNYEQYF
clone size: NA
D gene: NA
J gene: TRBJ2-7
CDR3 length: 16
V gene: TRBV11-3

CDR3 DNA: TGTGCCAGCAGTCCAAACGGACAGGGGAAGGGGGAGCTGTTTTTT
CDR3 protein: CASSPNGQGKGELFF
clone size: NA
D gene: TRBD1
J gene: TRBJ2-2
CDR3 length: 15
V gene: TRBV27

CDR3 DNA: TGTGCCAGCAGCCCAAACCCGACCAGTGAGCAGTTCTTC
CDR3 protein: CASSPNPTSEQFF
clone size: NA
D gene: NA
J gene: TRBJ2-1
CDR3 length: 13
V gene: TRBV11-2

CDR3 DNA: TGTGCCATCAGTGATGTGGGAGGGGTTAACTACGAGCAGTACTTC
CDR3 protein: CAISDVGGVNYEQYF
clone size: NA
D gene: TRBD2
J gene: TRBJ2-7
CDR3 length: 15
V gene: TRBV10-3

CDR3 DNA: TGTGCTAGCAGTCCCGGGGGACAGGGGGCAGGCGAGCAGTACTTC
CDR3 protein: CASSPGGQGAGEQYF
clone size: few
D gene: TRBD1
J gene: TRBJ2-7
CDR3 length: 15
V gene: TRBV7-7

CDR3 DNA: TGTGCCAGCAGCTTAGAGGGTACAGGGGGCTCGCTCGAGACCCAGTACTTC
CDR3 protein: CASSLEGTGGSLETQYF
clone size: NA
D gene: TRBD1
J gene: TRBJ2-5
CDR3 length: 17
V gene: TRBV11-3

CDR3 DNA: TGTGCCTGGAGGTCTATTAATGAAAAACTGTTTTTT
CDR3 protein: CAWRSINEKLFF
clone size: few
D gene: NA
J gene: TRBJ1-4
CDR3 length: 12
V gene: TRBV30

CDR3 DNA: TGCGCCAGCAGCTTGGCACAGGGAGGCGCAGATACGCAGTATTTT
CDR3 protein: CASSLAQGGADTQYF
clone size: NA
D gene: NA
J gene: TRBJ2-3
CDR3 length: 15
V gene: TRBV5-1

CDR3 DNA: TGTGCCAGCCGGCGACAGGGCGGTCACTATGGCTACACCTTC
CDR3 protein: CASRRQGGHYGYTF
clone size: NA
D gene: TRBD1
J gene: TRBJ1-2
CDR3 length: 14
V gene: TRBV6-6

CDR3 DNA: TGTGCCAGCAGCCCCAAGGGACTAGCGGGAGACGACCCCTACGAGCAGTACTTC
CDR3 protein: CASSPKGLAGDDPYEQYF
clone size: NA
D gene: TRBD2
J gene: TRBJ2-7
CDR3 length: 18
V gene: TRBV9

CDR3 DNA: TGTGCCAGCAGTGAAGGGTGGAGGGATCGATCTAATGAAAAACTGTTTTTT
CDR3 protein: CASSEGWRDRSNEKLFF
clone size: few
D gene: NA
J gene: TRBJ1-4
CDR3 length: 17
V gene: TRBV2

CDR3 DNA: TGTGCCTGGAGTGACCCGGGTGGGCAGGCCAGCTACAATGAGCAGTTCTTC
CDR3 protein: CAWSDPGGQASYNEQFF
clone size: once
D gene: NA
J gene: TRBJ2-1
CDR3 length: 17
V gene: TRBV30

CDR3 DNA: TGTGCCAGCTCACGGGACAGCCAAGAGACCCAGTACTTC
CDR3 protein: CASSRDSQETQYF
clone size: NA
D gene: TRBD1
J gene: TRBJ2-5
CDR3 length: 13
V gene: TRBV18

CDR3 DNA: TGTGCCATCAGTATGGGGTATGAGCAGTTCTTC
CDR3 protein: CAISMGYEQFF
clone size: medium-sized
D gene: NA
J gene: TRBJ2-1
CDR3 length: 11
V gene: TRBV19

CDR3 DNA: TGTGCCAGCAATGAAGCAGGCCCCACAGATACGCAGTATTTT
CDR3 protein: CASNEAGPTDTQYF
clone size: NA
D gene: NA
J gene: TRBJ2-3
CDR3 length: 14
V gene: TRBV9

CDR3 DNA: TGTGCCAGCAGCTGGACAGACAGGGGCCACGAGCAGTACTTC
CDR3 protein: CASSWTDRGHEQYF
clone size: NA
D gene: TRBD1
J gene: TRBJ2-7
CDR3 length: 14
V gene: TRBV11-1

CDR3 DNA: TGTGCCAGCAGTCAGCACAGCAATGAGCAGTTCTTC
CDR3 protein: CASSQHSNEQFF
clone size: NA
D gene: NA
J gene: TRBJ2-1
CDR3 length: 12
V gene: TRBV9

CDR3 DNA: TGCGCCAGCAGCCAAGACCCGGCCTTATCGGAAGCTTTCTTT
CDR3 protein: CASSQDPALSEAFF
clone size: NA
D gene: NA
J gene: TRBJ1-1
CDR3 length: 14
V gene: TRBV4-1

CDR3 DNA: TGTGCCAGCTCACCACAATCTAGCGGGAGCCCCGGGGAGCTGTTTTTT
CDR3 protein: CASSPQSSGSPGELFF
clone size: NA
D gene: TRBD2
J gene: TRBJ2-2
CDR3 length: 16
V gene: TRBV18

CDR3 DNA: TGCGCCAGCAGCTCCTCGCCACAGGGGAACTCTGGAAACACCATATATTTT
CDR3 protein: CASSSSPQGNSGNTIYF
clone size: few
D gene: TRBD1
J gene: TRBJ1-3
CDR3 length: 17
V gene: TRBV5-1

CDR3 DNA: TGCGCCAGCAGCCAATGGACGCCCGAGAGCTCTACGAACACTGAAGCTTTCTTT
CDR3 protein: CASSQWTPESSTNTEAFF
clone size: NA
D gene: NA
J gene: TRBJ1-1
CDR3 length: 18
V gene: TRBV4-1

CDR3 DNA: TGCGCCAGCAGCTTCCCTGAAGACGGAGCCAATGAGCAGTTCTTC
CDR3 protein: CASSFPEDGANEQFF
clone size: NA
D gene: NA
J gene: TRBJ2-1
CDR3 length: 15
V gene: TRBV5-1

CDR3 DNA: TGTGCCAGCAGTCGATCTAGCGGGGGGTCCTACAATGAGCAGTTCTTC
CDR3 protein: CASSRSSGGSYNEQFF
clone size: NA
D gene: TRBD2
J gene: TRBJ2-1
CDR3 length: 16
V gene: TRBV7-3

CDR3 DNA: TGTGCCATCAGTAGGCGTACGGGAGTCAACTATGGCTACACCTTC
CDR3 protein: CAISRRTGVNYGYTF
clone size: NA
D gene: NA
J gene: TRBJ1-2
CDR3 length: 15
V gene: TRBV10-3

CDR3 DNA: TGTGCCAGCAGCTTACAAGGGATGGGTGAGCAGTTCTTC
CDR3 protein: CASSLQGMGEQFF
clone size: NA
D gene: NA
J gene: TRBJ2-1
CDR3 length: 13
V gene: TRBV7-3

CDR3 DNA: TGTGCCAGCAGCTTGCGGCCTGGGGCGCACGAGCAGTACTTC
CDR3 protein: CASSLRPGAHEQYF
clone size: NA
D gene: NA
J gene: TRBJ2-7
CDR3 length: 14
V gene: TRBV5-8

CDR3 DNA: TGCGCCAGCAGTGAGTCCAGTCAGCCCCAGCATTTT
CDR3 protein: CASSESSQPQHF
clone size: NA
D gene: NA
J gene: TRBJ1-5
CDR3 length: 12
V gene: TRBV10-1